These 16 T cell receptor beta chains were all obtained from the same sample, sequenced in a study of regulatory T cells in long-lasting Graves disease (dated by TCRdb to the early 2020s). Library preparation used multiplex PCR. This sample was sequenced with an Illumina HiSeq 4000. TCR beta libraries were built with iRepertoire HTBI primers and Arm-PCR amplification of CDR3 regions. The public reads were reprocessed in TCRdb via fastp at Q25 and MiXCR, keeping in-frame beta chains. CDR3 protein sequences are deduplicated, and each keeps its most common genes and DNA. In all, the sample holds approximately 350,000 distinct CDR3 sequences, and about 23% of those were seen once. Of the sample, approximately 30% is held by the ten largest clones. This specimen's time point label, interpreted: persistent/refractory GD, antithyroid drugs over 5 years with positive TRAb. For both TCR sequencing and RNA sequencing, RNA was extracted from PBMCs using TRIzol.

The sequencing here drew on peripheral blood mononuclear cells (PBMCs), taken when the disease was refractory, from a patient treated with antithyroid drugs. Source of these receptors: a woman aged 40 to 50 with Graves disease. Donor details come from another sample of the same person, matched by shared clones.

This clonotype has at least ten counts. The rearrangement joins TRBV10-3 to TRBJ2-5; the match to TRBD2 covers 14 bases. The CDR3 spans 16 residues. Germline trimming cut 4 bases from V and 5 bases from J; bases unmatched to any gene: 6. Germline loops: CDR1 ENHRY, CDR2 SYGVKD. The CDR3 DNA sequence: TGTGCCATCAGTGGGACTAGCGGGAGGTCGGGGGAGACCCAGTACTTC. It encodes CAISGTSGRSGETQYF.

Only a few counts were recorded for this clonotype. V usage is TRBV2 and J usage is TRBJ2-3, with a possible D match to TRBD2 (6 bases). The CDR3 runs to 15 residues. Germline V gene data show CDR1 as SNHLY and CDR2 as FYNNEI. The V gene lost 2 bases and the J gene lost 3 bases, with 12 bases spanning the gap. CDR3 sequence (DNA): TGTGCCAGCAGTGAAACGGGAGTGGTAACAGATACGCAGTATTTT. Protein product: CASSETGVVTDTQYF.

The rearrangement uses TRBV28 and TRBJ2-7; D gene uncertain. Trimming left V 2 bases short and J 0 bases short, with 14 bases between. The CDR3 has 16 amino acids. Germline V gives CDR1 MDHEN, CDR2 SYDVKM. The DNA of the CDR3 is TGTGCCAGCAGTTTAAGTCTGAACAGAAACTCCTACGAGCAGTACTTC. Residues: CASSLSLNRNSYEQYF.

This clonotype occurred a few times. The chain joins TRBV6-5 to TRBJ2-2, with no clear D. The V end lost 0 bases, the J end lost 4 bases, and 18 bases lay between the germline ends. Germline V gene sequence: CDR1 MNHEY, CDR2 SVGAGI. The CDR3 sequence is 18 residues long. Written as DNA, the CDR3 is TGTGCCAGCAGTTACTCGCGGTCCGGGTTCTTGGGCACCGGGGAGCTGTTTTTT. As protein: CASSYSRSGFLGTGELFF.

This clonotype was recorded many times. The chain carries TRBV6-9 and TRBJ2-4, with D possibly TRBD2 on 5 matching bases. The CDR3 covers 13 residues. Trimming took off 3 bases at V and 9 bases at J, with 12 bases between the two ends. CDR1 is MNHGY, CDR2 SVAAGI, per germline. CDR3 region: CASSYIGDPIQYF. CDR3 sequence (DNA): TGTGCCAGCAGTTACATCGGGGATCCCATTCAGTACTTC.

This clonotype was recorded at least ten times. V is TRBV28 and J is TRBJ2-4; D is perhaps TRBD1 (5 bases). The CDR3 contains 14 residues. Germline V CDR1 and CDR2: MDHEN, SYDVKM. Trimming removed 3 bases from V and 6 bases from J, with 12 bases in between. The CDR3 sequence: CASSFHGRGNIQYF. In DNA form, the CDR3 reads TGTGCCAGCAGTTTTCATGGTAGGGGAAACATTCAGTACTTC. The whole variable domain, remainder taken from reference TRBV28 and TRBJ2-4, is DVKVTQSSRYLVKRTGEKVFLECVQDMDHENMFWYRQDPGLGLRLIYFSYDVKMKEKGDIPEGYSVSREKKERFSLILESASTNQTSMYLCASSFHGRGNIQYFGAGTRLSVL.

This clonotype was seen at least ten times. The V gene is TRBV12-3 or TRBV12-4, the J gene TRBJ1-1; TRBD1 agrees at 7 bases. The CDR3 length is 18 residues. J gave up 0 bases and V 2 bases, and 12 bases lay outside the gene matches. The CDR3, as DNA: TGTGCCAGCAGTTTACGGTCGACGGGACAGTCCATGAACACTGAAGCTTTCTTT. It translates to CASSLRSTGQSMNTEAFF.

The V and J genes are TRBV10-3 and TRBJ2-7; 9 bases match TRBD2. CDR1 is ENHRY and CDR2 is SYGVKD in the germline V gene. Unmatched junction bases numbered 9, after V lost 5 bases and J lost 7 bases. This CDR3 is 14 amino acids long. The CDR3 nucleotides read TGTGCCATCAGTCCGGGACTAGCACCGAGGGAGCAGTACTTC. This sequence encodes CAISPGLAPREQYF.

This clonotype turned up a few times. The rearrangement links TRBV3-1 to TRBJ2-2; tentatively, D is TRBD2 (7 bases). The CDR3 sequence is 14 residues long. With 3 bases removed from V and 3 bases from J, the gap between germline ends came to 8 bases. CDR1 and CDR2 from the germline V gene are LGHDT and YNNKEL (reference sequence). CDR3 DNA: TGTGCCAGCAGCCAGGGGGGGCACACCGGGGAGCTGTTTTTT. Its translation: CASSQGGHTGELFF.

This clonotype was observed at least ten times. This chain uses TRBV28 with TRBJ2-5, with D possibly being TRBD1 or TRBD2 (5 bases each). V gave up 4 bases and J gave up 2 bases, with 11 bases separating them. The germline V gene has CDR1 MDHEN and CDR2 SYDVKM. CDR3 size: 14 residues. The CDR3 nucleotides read TGTGCCAGCAGTTCCCGGGACGGGCAAGAGACCCAGTACTTC. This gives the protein CASSSRDGQETQYF.

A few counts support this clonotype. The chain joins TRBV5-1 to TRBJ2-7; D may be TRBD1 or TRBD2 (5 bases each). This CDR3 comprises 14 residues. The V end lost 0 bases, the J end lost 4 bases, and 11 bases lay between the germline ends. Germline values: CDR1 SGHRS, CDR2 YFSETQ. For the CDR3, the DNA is TGCGCCAGCAGCTTGGCCCCGGGGCCATACGAGCAGTACTTC. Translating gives CASSLAPGPYEQYF.

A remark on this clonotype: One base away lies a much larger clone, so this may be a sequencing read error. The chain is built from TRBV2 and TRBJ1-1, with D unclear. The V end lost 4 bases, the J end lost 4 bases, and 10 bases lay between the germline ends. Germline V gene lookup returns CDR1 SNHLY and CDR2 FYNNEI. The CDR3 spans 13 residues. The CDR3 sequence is CASSGRGSTEAFF. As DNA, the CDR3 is TGTGCCAGCAGTGGGCGGGGAAGCACTGAAGCTTTCTTT.

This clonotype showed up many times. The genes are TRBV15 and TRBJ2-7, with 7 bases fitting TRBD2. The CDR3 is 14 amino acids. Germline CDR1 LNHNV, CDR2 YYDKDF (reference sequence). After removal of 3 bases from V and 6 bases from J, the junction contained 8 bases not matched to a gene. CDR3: CATSSDLTSPEQYF. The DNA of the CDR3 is TGTGCCACCAGCAGCGATTTGACTAGCCCCGAGCAGTACTTC. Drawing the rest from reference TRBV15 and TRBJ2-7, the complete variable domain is DAMVIQNPRYQVTQFGKPVTLSCSQTLNHNVMYWYQQKSSQAPKLLFHYYDKDFNNEADTPDNFQSRRPNTSFCFLDIRSPGLGDTAMYLCATSSDLTSPEQYFGPGTRLTVT.

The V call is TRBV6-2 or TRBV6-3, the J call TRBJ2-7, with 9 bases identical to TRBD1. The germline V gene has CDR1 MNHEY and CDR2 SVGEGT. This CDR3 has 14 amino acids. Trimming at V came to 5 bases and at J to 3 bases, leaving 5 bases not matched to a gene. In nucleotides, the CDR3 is TGTGCCAGCAGTAAGACAGGGGGTTACTACGAGCAGTACTTC. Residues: CASSKTGGYYEQYF.

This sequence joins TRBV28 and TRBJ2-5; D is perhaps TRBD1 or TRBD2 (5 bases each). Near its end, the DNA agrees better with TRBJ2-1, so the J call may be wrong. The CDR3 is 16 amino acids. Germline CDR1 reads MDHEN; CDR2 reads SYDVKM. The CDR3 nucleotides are TGTGCCAGCAGTTTTAGAGGGGTCCACCACTACAATGAGCAGTTCTTC. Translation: CASSFRGVHHYNEQFF.

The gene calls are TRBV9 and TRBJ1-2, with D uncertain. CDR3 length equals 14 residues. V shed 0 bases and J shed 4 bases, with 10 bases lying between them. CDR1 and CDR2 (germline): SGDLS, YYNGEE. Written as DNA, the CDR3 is TGTGCCAGCAGCGTAGAGAAGGTTGGCTATGGCTACACCTTC. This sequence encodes CASSVEKVGYGYTF.